A selection of T cell receptor beta chains follows, all from one sample in a study of blood T cell repertoires in COVID-19. The protocol was immunoSEQ multiplex PCR, while the TCRdb copy is restricted to in-frame clones and leaves out a portion. Altogether more than 250,000 clones are present, about 89% being singletons, with the ten largest covering about 2.7%. Material for sequencing was PBMCs or T cells enriched from blood (not recorded which). The receptors were gathered from a woman under 30 who had recovered from COVID-19. CDR3s include the opening cysteine and the closing phenylalanine or tryptophan.

TRBV28,TRBJ1-1,CASTGYTEAFF
TRBV19,TRBJ1-1,CASSLQGVVGSEAFF
TRBV9,TRBJ1-5,CASSVEGGGGQPQHF
TRBV25-1,TRBJ2-7,CASSQSIGRSYEQYF
TRBV5-1,TRBJ2-3,CASSLVEGSDTQYF
TRBV21-1,TRBJ2-3,CASSKAEGGWWTDTQYF
TRBV24-1,TRBJ2-1,CASRSGNNEQFF
TRBV27,TRBJ2-7,CASSLSQGFYSYEQYF
TRBV5-6,TRBJ1-1,CASSVARVVNTEAFF
TRBV19,TRBJ1-2,CASSRSTGTGAYGYTF
TRBV13,TRBJ2-1,CASSRDRSYNEQFF
TRBV5-4,TRBJ1-3,CASSKGPSGVGNTIYF
TRBV20-1,TRBJ2-1,CSAFSSEQFF
TRBV20-1,TRBJ2-4,CSASLQRQRFDGAKNIQYF
TRBV5-3,TRBJ2-2,CARSLGGTRKNTGELFF
TRBV5-4,TRBJ1-2,CASSLGAGYTF
TRBV7-9,TRBJ2-2,CASSLGAGHGTGELFF
TRBV30,TRBJ1-1,CACRGWGGRDTEAFF
TRBV7-2,TRBJ2-5,CASSLAGTGEETQYF
TRBV29-1,TRBJ2-7,CSVEDFQYEQYF
TRBV2,TRBJ1-2,CASRVQANYGYTF
TRBV5-4,TRBJ1-2,CASSFVRGDYGYTF
TRBV2,TRBJ1-5,CASGGTREPQHF
TRBV5-8,TRBJ2-3,CASSDLPREGPQMSQYF
TRBV10-3,TRBJ2-6,CAISEGQVISGANVLTF
TRBV19,TRBJ1-5,CASSMYANSNQPQHF
TRBV7-9,TRBJ2-7,CASSLTGGRYEQYF
TRBV11-2,TRBJ2-5,CASSLQRTRETQYF
TRBV4-3,TRBJ2-7,CASSHSGTGEYEQYF
TRBV5-1,TRBJ2-1,CASSRTGPGAYNEQFF
TRBV5-4,TRBJ1-2,CASSLMVAYGYTF
TRBV5-4,TRBJ2-1,CASSLDGRAHNEQFF
TRBV5-4,TRBJ1-1,CASSTGTELTEAFF
TRBV9,TRBJ1-1,CASSVAPDTEAFF
TRBV7-3,TRBJ1-6,CASSLNPIGEGGQSPLHF
TRBV4-1,TRBJ2-7,CASSQGQGSFEQYF
TRBV4-3,TRBJ2-3,CASSQLGDGYTQYF
TRBV6-5,TRBJ1-2,CASSRGGQGVGYTF
TRBV3-1/TRBV3-2,TRBJ2-7,CASSTTDRFSYEQYF
TRBV6-8,TRBJ2-5,CASSYPLAAQETQYF
TRBV10-1,TRBJ2-2,CASRAENTGELFF
TRBV7-2,TRBJ2-7,CASSIRTGGGSYEQYF
TRBV29-1,TRBJ2-5,CSVAQGQETQYF
TRBV30,TRBJ1-3,CAWYQSPGSGNTIYF
TRBV5-1,TRBJ2-5,CASSPGGPVGETQYF
TRBV19,TRBJ1-1,CASLYGGAMNTEAFF
TRBV5-1,TRBJ1-2,CASSWTGTGYTF
TRBV6-6,TRBJ2-2,CASSRLAGANTGELFF
TRBV5-1,TRBJ2-5,CASSSAGLQETQYF
TRBV4-3,TRBJ1-2,CASSQANGGAYGYTF
TRBV6-5,TRBJ2-7,CASSSTGLAAPYEQYF
TRBV3-1/TRBV3-2,TRBJ1-1,CASSLFISGTEAFF
TRBV7-9,TRBJ1-5,CASSPDRGGNQPQHF
TRBV5-4,TRBJ2-7,CASSLGPTTGYEQYF
TRBV2,TRBJ2-1,CASRPGTGAYNEQFF